This T cell receptor (beta chain) originates from a study of T cells after yellow fever vaccination. Whole-study findings and limits: Weaker, the secondary response had a peak occurring faster, on day 5 versus 15.

A single record per CDR3 protein comes from TCRdb applying MiXCR to the 5' RACE reads. The sample yields about 550,000 distinct CDR3 sequences, 15% to 20% seen once. Trimming took off 11 bases at V and 1 base at J, with 27 bases between the two ends. Germline V gene data show CDR1 as LGHDT and CDR2 as YNNKEL (reference sequence). CDR3 length: 18 residues. Details on this clonotype: Its specificity is not known.

The gene calls are TRBV3-1 and TRBJ2-1, with TRBD2 as a possible D gene (7 bases). The sequence came from a man aged 30-40 years who received the YFV17D yellow fever vaccine. The sequences come from PBMCs, collected 15 days after the yellow fever booster vaccination. CDR3 sequence: CAFYGGGSRLGSYNEQFF. The CDR3 region has the DNA TGTGCCTTCTATGGGGGCGGGAGCCGCTTGGGTTCCTACAATGAGCAGTTCTTC.